This T cell receptor (beta chain) is drawn from a study of technical replicates of blood from a handful of donors. Sequenced by immunoSEQ multiplex PCR; TCRdb stores in-frame clones only, minus some. Of some 80,000 clones listed, 81% were seen once; the top ten hold around 3.9%. This CDR3 comprises 14 residues. The germline V gene encodes CDR1 SGHTA and CDR2 FQGNSA. V was pared by 5 bases and J by 0 bases, with 11 bases between. This sequence originates from a human donor in good health. Some clones in this sample may be carry-over from other donors' samples. The chain combines TRBV7-2 with TRBJ2-7, with a possible D match to TRBD1 (5 bases). The sequenced sample was PBMCs. The CDR3 bases are TGTGCCAGCAGCCGAAGCCAGGGCTCCTACGAGCAGTACTTC. Translated, it gives CASSRSQGSYEQYF.